Below, 17 T cell receptor beta chains from the same sample are listed, as sequenced in a study of early stage breast cancer tumors. Some clones are missing from TCRdb's copy, which holds only in-frame ones; the method was immunoSEQ multiplex PCR. The sample lists roughly 57,000 clones, around 90% occurring once. The sequencing input was blood. The receptors shown here come from a person in their 70s with breast cancer.

V gene TRBV25-1 combines with J gene TRBJ2-7, with TRBD2 matching 8 bases. Germline assignment: CDR1 MGHDK and CDR2 SYGVNS. CDR3 length: 16 amino acids. With 6 bases clipped from V and 5 bases from J, the junction kept 15 bases outside the gene matches. CDR3 nucleotide sequence: TGTGCCAGCAGAGAAAAAACTAGCGGCCGCTTACACGAGCAGTACTTC. It translates to CASREKTSGRLHEQYF.

CDR3 in amino acids: CASSRGDNSPLHF. The DNA of the CDR3 is TGTGCCAGCTCACGGGGGGATAATTCACCCCTCCACTTT. V and J are TRBV18 and TRBJ1-6, with a weak D call TRBD1 (5 bases). CDR1 KGHSH and CDR2 LQKENI come from the germline V gene. This CDR3 contains 13 residues. V lost 4 bases and J lost 5, with 6 bases in between.

This chain uses TRBV6-1 with TRBJ2-1, with 10 nucleotides matching TRBD2. V lost 6 bases, J lost 5 bases, and 4 bases stayed unmatched. Germline CDR1 MNHNS, CDR2 SASEGT. The CDR3 loop spans 14 amino acids. Here the CDR3 DNA reads TGTGCCAGCAGGGCTAGCGGGAGTAACAATGAGCAGTTCTTC. It encodes CASRASGSNNEQFF.

The sample holds a few counts of this clone. J is TRBJ1-2 and V is TRBV6-1; D perhaps matches TRBD1 (6 bases). Germline CDR1 and CDR2: MNHNS and SASEGT. CDR3 length: 13 amino acids. Trimming cost V 6 bases and J 10 bases, with 18 bases left between them. The CDR3 is CASSESNREIYTF. In nucleotides, the CDR3 is TGTGCCAGCAGCGAATCGAACAGGGAGATCTACACCTTC.

V and J are TRBV27 and TRBJ1-5; 10 nucleotides line up with TRBD1. Germline lookup yields CDR1 MNHEY and CDR2 SMNVEV (reference sequence). This CDR3 region has 16 residues. V lost 6 bases, J lost 3 bases, and 8 bases stayed unmatched. The CDR3 coding sequence is TGTGCCAGCAGGAGGGGACAGGGGAAGGACAATCAGCCCCAGCATTTT. Amino acids: CASRRGQGKDNQPQHF.

This clone was seen only once. This chain connects TRBV28 to TRBJ2-5, with 12 bases fitting TRBD2. Per germline, CDR1 MDHEN and CDR2 SYDVKM. The CDR3 spans 18 residues. V was pared by 3 bases and J by 5 bases, with 13 bases of the junction left unmatched. The CDR3 here is CASSFLARASGRGETQYF. The CDR3 DNA is TGTGCCAGCAGTTTTCTGGCCCGGGCTAGCGGGAGGGGGGAGACCCAGTACTTC.

The V gene is TRBV18, the J gene TRBJ2-5, with 10 bases fitting TRBD1. Germline V CDR1 and CDR2: KGHSH, LQKENI. The CDR3 is 16 amino acids. V lost 2 bases and J lost 4; bases outside the gene matches: 7. CDR3 amino acids: CASSPFDRGRGETQYF. DNA of the CDR3: TGTGCCAGCTCACCATTTGACAGGGGGCGAGGAGAGACCCAGTACTTC.

A single count supports this clone. The chain carries TRBV30 and TRBJ1-2, with TRBD1 as a possible D gene (6 bases). Trimming left V 1 base short and J 4 bases short, with 10 bases between. This CDR3 has 13 amino acids. Germline CDR1 and CDR2: GTSNPN and SVGIG (reference sequence). The CDR3 sequence: CAWSAGQIYGYTF. The CDR3 DNA is TGTGCCTGGAGTGCTGGACAGATCTATGGCTACACCTTC.

The J gene is TRBJ1-2, the V gene TRBV10-2; TRBD1 is a possible D gene (5 bases). V was trimmed by 7 bases and J by 3 bases, leaving 9 bases between them. Germline loops: CDR1 WSHSY, CDR2 SAAADI. The CDR3 runs 12 residues. This CDR3 reads CASTQGDYGYTF. The CDR3 DNA is TGCGCCAGCACGCAAGGGGACTATGGCTACACCTTC.

V gene TRBV5-6 combines with J gene TRBJ1-2; tentatively, D is TRBD1 (6 bases). The V gene's germline CDR1 is SGHDT and CDR2 YYEEEE. The CDR3 runs 14 residues. Trimming took 3 bases from V and 8 from J, leaving 17 bases between them. The CDR3 bases are TGTGCCAGCAGCTCGGTTAGACAGGAAAGGGGCTACACCTTC. This codes for CASSSVRQERGYTF.

The chain joins TRBV7-2 to TRBJ2-1; 9 positions agree with TRBD1. Per the germline V gene, CDR1 is SGHTA and CDR2 is FQGNSA. The CDR3 extends over 16 amino acids. J was trimmed by 5 bases and V by 5 bases; bases with no gene match: 10. CDR3 residues: CASSMGSGTGNNEQFF. CDR3 DNA: TGTGCCAGCAGCATGGGTTCCGGGACAGGGAACAATGAGCAGTTCTTC.

J is TRBJ2-7 and V is TRBV28, with TRBD2 matching 8 bases. CDR3 size: 13 residues. After removal of 5 bases from V and 10 bases from J, the junction contained 10 bases not matched to a gene. Germline-derived CDR1 and CDR2 are MDHEN and SYDVKM. CDR3 sequence reads: CASSTPLAETQYF. The CDR3 nucleotides are TGTGCCAGCAGTACCCCACTAGCGGAAACCCAGTACTTC.

The chain recombines TRBV6-1 with TRBJ2-1; 8 bases are a match to TRBD1. Germline V gene lookup returns CDR1 MNHNS and CDR2 SASEGT. V lost 8 bases to trimming and J lost 5 bases; unmatched junction nucleotides: 5. This CDR3 spans 13 amino acids. Written as DNA, the CDR3 is TGTGCCAGCCGAGGACAGGGACACAATGAGCAGTTCTTC. Translation: CASRGQGHNEQFF.

The V call is TRBV5-4, the J call TRBJ1-2, with TRBD1 identical over 7 bases. CDR3 size: 15 residues. In germline, CDR1 is SGHNT, CDR2 YYREEE (reference sequence). The J segment lost 8 bases and the V segment lost 3 bases, leaving 13 bases of the junction unmatched. The CDR3 DNA reads TGTGCCAGCAGCTCTCCGGGACAGAGGCTTGGGGGCTACACCTTC. It encodes CASSSPGQRLGGYTF.

The V gene is TRBV2, the J gene TRBJ2-5; D may be TRBD1 (5 bases). Germline CDR1 and CDR2: SNHLY and FYNNEI. The CDR3 is 13 residues long. With 5 bases removed from V and 0 bases from J, the gap between germline ends came to 7 bases. The CDR3 loop reads CASSWTNQETQYF. CDR3 nucleotide sequence: TGTGCCAGCAGTTGGACAAACCAAGAGACCCAGTACTTC. Full variable domain (remainder filled in from reference TRBV2 and TRBJ2-5): EPEVTQTPSHQVTQMGQEVILRCVPISNHLYFYWYRQILGQKVEFLVSFYNNEISEKSEIFDDQFSVERPDGSNFTLKIRSTKLEDSAMYFCASSWTNQETQYFGPGTRLLVL.

The chain carries TRBV18 and TRBJ2-1, with D unresolved. CDR1 and CDR2 from the germline V gene are KGHSH and LQKENI. V was trimmed by 0 bases and J by 3 bases, leaving 6 bases between them. The CDR3 has 14 amino acids. CDR3 region: CASSPPTGYNEQFF. The DNA for the CDR3 is TGTGCCAGCTCACCACCGACGGGCTACAATGAGCAGTTCTTC.

The chain recombines TRBV28 with TRBJ1-5; D gene unclear. Germline-derived CDR1 and CDR2 are MDHEN and SYDVKM. The CDR3 is made up of 13 amino acids. The V gene lost 3 bases and the J gene lost 4 bases, with 7 bases spanning the gap. CDR3 sequence reads: CASSFFRNQPQHF. The DNA for the CDR3 is TGTGCCAGCAGTTTCTTCCGGAATCAGCCCCAGCATTTT.